A single sample is the source of the 9 T cell receptor beta chains below, sequenced in a study of blood T cell repertoires in COVID-19. Here immunoSEQ multiplex PCR was the method, and the copy in TCRdb shows in-frame clones only, minus some. The sample records about 210,000 clones, approximately 89% being singletons. Sequencing was carried out using peripheral blood. The origin of the receptors is a woman aged 35 to 49 with acute or convalescent COVID-19.

V and J are TRBV11-2 and TRBJ1-3; possibly TRBD1 for D (5 bases). V dropped 2 bases and J dropped 4 bases, with 12 bases sitting between them. CDR3 length: 15 amino acids. Looked up from germline, CDR1 is SGHAT and CDR2 is FQNNGV. The CDR3 sequence is CASSLFGGSGNTIYF. CDR3 sequence (DNA): TGTGCCAGCAGCTTATTCGGGGGATCGGGAAACACCATATATTTT.

The CDR3 nucleotides read TGTGCCAGCAGCTCAGGACTAGCGGGGGAGCAGTTCTTC. Translating it yields CASSSGLAGEQFF. The chain carries TRBV9 and TRBJ2-1; 12 bases fit TRBD2. The CDR3 extends over 13 amino acids. Germline-derived CDR1 and CDR2 are SGDLS and YYNGEE. The ends lost 4 bases at V and 10 bases at J; junction bases unmatched: 3.

The genes are TRBV6-4 and TRBJ1-2; D not certain. This CDR3 spans 14 amino acids. V was trimmed by 9 bases and J by 3 bases, leaving 17 bases between them. Per germline, CDR1 MRHNA and CDR2 SNTAGT. The CDR3 region is CARPRRLADYGYTF. CDR3 coding DNA: TGTGCCAGGCCCCGGAGGTTAGCGGACTATGGCTACACCTTC.

J is TRBJ2-3 and V is TRBV12-5; maybe TRBD1 (5 bases). V dropped 0 bases and J dropped 1 base, with 11 bases sitting between them. The CDR3 sequence is 16 residues long. Germline V gives CDR1 LGHNT, CDR2 FRNRAP. CDR3: CASGLVLVGGTDTQYF. CDR3 in DNA: TGTGCTAGTGGTTTGGTACTGGTAGGGGGCACAGATACGCAGTATTTT.

This clone was observed once. This chain connects TRBV11-2 to TRBJ2-1; the D gene is possibly TRBD1 (6 bases). V was pared by 1 base and J by 0 bases, with 10 bases between. The CDR3 is made up of 16 amino acids. Germline-derived CDR1 and CDR2 are SGHAT and FQNNGV. CDR3 region: CASSLVQGISYNEQFF. The CDR3 coding sequence is TGTGCCAGCAGCTTAGTTCAGGGGATCTCCTACAATGAGCAGTTCTTC.

The chain carries TRBV15 and TRBJ2-5; 10 nucleotides line up with TRBD2. CDR3 size: 15 residues. From germline, CDR1 is LNHNV and CDR2 YYDKDF (reference sequence). Trimming removed 0 bases from V and 9 bases from J; junction bases left unmatched: 7. This CDR3 is CATSRDKLAGEAQYF. The CDR3 DNA reads as TGTGCCACCAGCAGAGATAAGCTAGCGGGGGAGGCCCAGTACTTC. The full variable domain, its missing parts supplied by reference TRBV15 and TRBJ2-5, is DAMVIQNPRYQVTQFGKPVTLSCSQTLNHNVMYWYQQKSSQAPKLLFHYYDKDFNNEADTPDNFQSRRPNTSFCFLDIRSPGLGDTAMYLCATSRDKLAGEAQYFGPGTRLLVL.

This clone was observed a few times. The chain is built from TRBV5-1 and TRBJ1-1; weak D call: TRBD1 (5 bases). The germline CDR1 and CDR2 sequences are SGHRS and YFSETQ. With 1 base removed from V and 6 bases from J, the gap between germline ends came to 10 bases. The CDR3 has 13 residues. The chain's CDR3 is CASSLYQGPEAFF. CDR3 in DNA: TGCGCCAGCAGCTTGTATCAGGGTCCTGAAGCTTTCTTT.

The genes are TRBV7-6 and TRBJ2-5; possible D gene TRBD2, 6 bases. CDR1 and CDR2 from the germline V gene are SGHVS and FNYEAQ. This CDR3 is built from 11 residues. The V and J ends lost 8 bases and 2 bases respectively, with 6 bases between them. CDR3 region: CASGGQETQYF. For the CDR3, the DNA is TGTGCCAGCGGGGGGCAAGAGACCCAGTACTTC.

The V and J genes are TRBV5-5 and TRBJ1-1; D gene unclear. Trimming shortened V by 2 bases and J by 5 bases, and 13 bases separated the two germline ends. The germline gives CDR1 SGHKS, CDR2 YYEKEE (reference sequence). The CDR3 has 14 amino acids. CDR3: CASSLSNRRTEAFF. The CDR3 DNA reads TGTGCCAGCAGCTTATCCAACCGGAGGACTGAAGCTTTCTTT.